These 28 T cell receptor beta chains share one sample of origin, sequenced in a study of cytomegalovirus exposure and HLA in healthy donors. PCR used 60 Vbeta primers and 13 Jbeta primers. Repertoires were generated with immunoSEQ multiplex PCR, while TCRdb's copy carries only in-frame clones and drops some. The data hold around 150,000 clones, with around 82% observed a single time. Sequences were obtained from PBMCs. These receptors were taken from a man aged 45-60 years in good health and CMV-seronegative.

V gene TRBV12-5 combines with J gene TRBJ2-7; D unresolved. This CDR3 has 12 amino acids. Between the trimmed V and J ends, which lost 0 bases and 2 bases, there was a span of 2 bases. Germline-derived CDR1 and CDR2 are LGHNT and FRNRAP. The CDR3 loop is CASGLVTYEQYF. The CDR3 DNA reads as TGTGCTAGTGGTTTGGTCACCTACGAGCAGTACTTC. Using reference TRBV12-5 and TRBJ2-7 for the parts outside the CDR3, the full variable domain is DARVTQTPRHKVTEMGQEVTMRCQPILGHNTVFWYRQTMMQGLELLAYFRNRAPLDDSGMPKDRFSAEMPDATLATLKIQPSEPRDSAVYFCASGLVTYEQYFGPGTRLTVT.

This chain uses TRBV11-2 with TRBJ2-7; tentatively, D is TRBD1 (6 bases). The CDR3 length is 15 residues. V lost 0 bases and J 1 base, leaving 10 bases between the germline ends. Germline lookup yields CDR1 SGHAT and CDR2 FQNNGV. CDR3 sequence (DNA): TGTGCCAGCAGCTTAGATGGGCAGGGGTCCTACGAGCAGTACTTC. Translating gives CASSLDGQGSYEQYF.

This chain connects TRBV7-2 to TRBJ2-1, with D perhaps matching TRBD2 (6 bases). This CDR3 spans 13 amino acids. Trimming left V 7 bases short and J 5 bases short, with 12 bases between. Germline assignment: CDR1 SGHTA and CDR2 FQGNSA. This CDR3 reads CASTSGGNNEQFF. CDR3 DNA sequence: TGTGCCAGCACTTCCGGGGGAAACAATGAGCAGTTCTTC.

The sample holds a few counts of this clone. The CDR3 region has the DNA TGTGCCAGCAGGGTGGGGCACATTAGCAATCAGCCCCAGCATTTT. Residues: CASRVGHISNQPQHF. The chain combines TRBV19 with TRBJ1-5; TRBD1 might be the D (5 bases). The CDR3 runs to 15 residues. Germline V gene lookup returns CDR1 LNHDA and CDR2 SQIVND (reference sequence). V was clipped by 9 bases and J by 0 bases, with 15 bases between them.

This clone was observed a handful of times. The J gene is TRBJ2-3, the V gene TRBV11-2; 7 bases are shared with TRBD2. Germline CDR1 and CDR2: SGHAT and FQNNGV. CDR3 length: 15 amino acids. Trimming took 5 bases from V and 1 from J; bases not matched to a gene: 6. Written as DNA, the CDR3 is TGTGCCAGCAGCCCGGGAGGTGCTCGCACAGATACGCAGTATTTT. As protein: CASSPGGARTDTQYF.

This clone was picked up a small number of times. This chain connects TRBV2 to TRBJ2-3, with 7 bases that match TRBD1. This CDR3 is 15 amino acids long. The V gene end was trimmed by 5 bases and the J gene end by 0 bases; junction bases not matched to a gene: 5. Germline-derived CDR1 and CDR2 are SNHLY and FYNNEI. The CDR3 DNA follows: TGTGCCAGCAGTAACACGGGACAGAGCACAGATACGCAGTATTTT. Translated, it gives CASSNTGQSTDTQYF.

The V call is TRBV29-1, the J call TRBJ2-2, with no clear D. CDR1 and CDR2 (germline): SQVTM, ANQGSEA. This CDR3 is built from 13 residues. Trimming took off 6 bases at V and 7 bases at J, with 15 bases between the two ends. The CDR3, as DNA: TGCAGCGTATCCCTCGCAGGTGTCGGGGAGCTGTTTTTT. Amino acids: CSVSLAGVGELFF.

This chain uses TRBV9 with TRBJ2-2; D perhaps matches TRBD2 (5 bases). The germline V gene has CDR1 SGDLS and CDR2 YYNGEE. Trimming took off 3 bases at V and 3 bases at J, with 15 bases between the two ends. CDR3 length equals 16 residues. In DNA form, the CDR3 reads TGTGCCAGCAGCGGCAACTGGCGGGCCGACACCGGGGAGCTGTTTTTT. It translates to CASSGNWRADTGELFF.

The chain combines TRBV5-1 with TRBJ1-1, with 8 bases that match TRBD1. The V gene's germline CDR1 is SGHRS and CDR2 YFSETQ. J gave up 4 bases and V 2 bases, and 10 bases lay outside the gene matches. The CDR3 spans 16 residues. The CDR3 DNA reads TGCGCCAGCAGCTTCGCCCACAGGGGGAGGATCACTGAAGCTTTCTTT. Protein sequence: CASSFAHRGRITEAFF.

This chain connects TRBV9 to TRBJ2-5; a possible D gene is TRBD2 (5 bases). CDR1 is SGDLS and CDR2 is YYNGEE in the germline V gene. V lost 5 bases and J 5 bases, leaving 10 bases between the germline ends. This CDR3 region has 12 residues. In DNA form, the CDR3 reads TGTGCCAGCAGGCTCCCGGGGGAGACCCAGTACTTC. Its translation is CASRLPGETQYF.

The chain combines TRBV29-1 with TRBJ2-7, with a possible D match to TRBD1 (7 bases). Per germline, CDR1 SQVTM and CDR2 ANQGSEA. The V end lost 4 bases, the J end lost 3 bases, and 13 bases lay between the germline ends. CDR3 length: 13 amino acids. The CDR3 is CSVAAQGGYEQYF. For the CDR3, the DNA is TGCAGCGTTGCCGCTCAGGGGGGCTACGAGCAGTACTTC.

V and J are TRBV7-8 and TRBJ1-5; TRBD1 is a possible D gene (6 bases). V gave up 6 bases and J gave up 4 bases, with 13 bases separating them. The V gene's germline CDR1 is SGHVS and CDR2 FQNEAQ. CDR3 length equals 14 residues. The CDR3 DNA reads TGTGCCAGCAGTGCAGGGGTTACTAATCAGCCCCAGCATTTT. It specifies CASSAGVTNQPQHF. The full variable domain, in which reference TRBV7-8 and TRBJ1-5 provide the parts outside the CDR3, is GAGVSQSPRYKVAKRGQDVALRCDPISGHVSLFWYQQALGQGPEFLTYFQNEAQLDKSGLPSDRFFAERPEGSVSTLKIQRTQQEDSAVYLCASSAGVTNQPQHFGDGTRLSIL.

CDR3 loop: CASAYQGPYEQYF. The CDR3 region has the DNA TGCGCCAGTGCCTACCAGGGTCCTTACGAGCAGTACTTC. This chain joins TRBV5-1 and TRBJ2-7; TRBD1 is a possible D gene (5 bases). Trimming took off 8 bases at V and 4 bases at J, with 16 bases between the two ends. Looked up from germline, CDR1 is SGHRS and CDR2 is YFSETQ. The CDR3 consists of 13 residues.

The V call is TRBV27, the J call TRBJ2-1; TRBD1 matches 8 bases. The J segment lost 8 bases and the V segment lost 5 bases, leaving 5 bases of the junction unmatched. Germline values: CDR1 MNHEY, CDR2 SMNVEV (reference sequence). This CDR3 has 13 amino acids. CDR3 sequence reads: CASSQAGGHEQFF. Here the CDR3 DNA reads TGTGCCAGCAGTCAAGCAGGGGGCCATGAGCAGTTCTTC.

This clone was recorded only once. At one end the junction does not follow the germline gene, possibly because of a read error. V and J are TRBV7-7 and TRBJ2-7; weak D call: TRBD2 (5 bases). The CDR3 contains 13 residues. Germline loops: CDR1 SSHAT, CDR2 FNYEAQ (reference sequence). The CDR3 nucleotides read TGTGCTAGCAGCAGATCCGGGGTCCACGAGCAGTACTTC. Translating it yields CASSRSGVHEQYF.

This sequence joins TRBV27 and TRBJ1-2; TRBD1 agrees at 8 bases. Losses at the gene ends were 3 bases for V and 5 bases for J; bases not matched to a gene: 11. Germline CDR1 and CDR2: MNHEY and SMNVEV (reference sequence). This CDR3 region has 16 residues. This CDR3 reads CASSFSSGQGPYGYTF. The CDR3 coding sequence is TGTGCCAGCAGTTTTTCTTCTGGACAGGGCCCTTATGGCTACACCTTC.

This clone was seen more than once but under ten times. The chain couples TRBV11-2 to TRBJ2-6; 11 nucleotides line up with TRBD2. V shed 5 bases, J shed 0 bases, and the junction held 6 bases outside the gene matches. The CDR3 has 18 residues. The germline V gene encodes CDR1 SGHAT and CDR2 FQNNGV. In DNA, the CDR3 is TGTGCCAGCAGCCGGGGACTAGCGGTGAGCTCTGGGGCCAACGTCCTGACTTTC. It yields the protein CASSRGLAVSSGANVLTF.

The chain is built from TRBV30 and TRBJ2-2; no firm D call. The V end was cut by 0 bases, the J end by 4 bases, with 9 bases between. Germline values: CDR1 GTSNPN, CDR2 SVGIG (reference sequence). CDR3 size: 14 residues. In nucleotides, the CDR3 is TGTGCCTGGAGTGTAACCAGGCGCACCGGGGAGCTGTTTTTT. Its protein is CAWSVTRRTGELFF.

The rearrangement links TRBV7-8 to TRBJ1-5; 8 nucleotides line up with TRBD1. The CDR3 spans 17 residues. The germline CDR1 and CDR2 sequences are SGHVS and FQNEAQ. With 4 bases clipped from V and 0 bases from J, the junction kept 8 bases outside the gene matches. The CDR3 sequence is CASSSSRQGISNQPQHF. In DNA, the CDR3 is TGTGCCAGCAGCTCCTCACGACAGGGGATTAGCAATCAGCCCCAGCATTTT.

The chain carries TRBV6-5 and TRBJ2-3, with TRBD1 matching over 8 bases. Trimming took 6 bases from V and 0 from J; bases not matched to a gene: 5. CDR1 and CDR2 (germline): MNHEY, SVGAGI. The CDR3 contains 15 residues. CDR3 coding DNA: TGTGCCAGCAGCCCGTGGGACAGGAGCACAGATACGCAGTATTTT. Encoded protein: CASSPWDRSTDTQYF.

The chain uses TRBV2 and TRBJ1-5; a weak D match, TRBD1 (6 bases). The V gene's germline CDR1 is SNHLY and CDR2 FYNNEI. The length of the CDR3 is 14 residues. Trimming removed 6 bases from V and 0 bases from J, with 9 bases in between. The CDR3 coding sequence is TGTGCCAGCAGCGGACAGACTAGCAATCAGCCCCAGCATTTT. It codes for CASSGQTSNQPQHF. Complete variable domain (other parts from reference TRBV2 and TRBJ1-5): EPEVTQTPSHQVTQMGQEVILRCVPISNHLYFYWYRQILGQKVEFLVSFYNNEISEKSEIFDDQFSVERPDGSNFTLKIRSTKLEDSAMYFCASSGQTSNQPQHFGDGTRLSIL.

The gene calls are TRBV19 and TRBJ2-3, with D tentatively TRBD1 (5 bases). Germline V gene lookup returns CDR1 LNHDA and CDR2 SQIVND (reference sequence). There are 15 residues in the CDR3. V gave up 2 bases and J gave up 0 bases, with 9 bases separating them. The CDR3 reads CASSISTASTDTQYF. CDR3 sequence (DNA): TGTGCCAGTAGTATATCGACAGCTAGCACAGATACGCAGTATTTT.

Here the CDR3 reads CASSELPGRGNQPQHF. CDR3 nucleotides: TGTGCCAGCAGTGAACTTCCGGGAAGGGGCAATCAGCCCCAGCATTTT. The gene calls are TRBV6-1 and TRBJ1-5; no clear D. The germline CDR1 and CDR2 sequences are MNHNS and SASEGT. V dropped 2 bases and J dropped 2 bases, with 13 bases sitting between them. This CDR3 is built from 16 residues.

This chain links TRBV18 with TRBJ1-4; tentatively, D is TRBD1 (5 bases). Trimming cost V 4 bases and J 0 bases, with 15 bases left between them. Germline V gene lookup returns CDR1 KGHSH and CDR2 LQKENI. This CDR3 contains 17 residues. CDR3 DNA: TGTGCCAGCTCACTTAATTCAGGGACTTCAACTAATGAAAAACTGTTTTTT. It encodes CASSLNSGTSTNEKLFF.

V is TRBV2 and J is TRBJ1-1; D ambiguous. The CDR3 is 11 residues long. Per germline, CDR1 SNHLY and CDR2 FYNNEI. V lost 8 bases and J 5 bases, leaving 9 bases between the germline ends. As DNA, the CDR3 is TGTGCCAGCCTCACGGGGACTGAAGCTTTCTTT. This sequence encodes CASLTGTEAFF. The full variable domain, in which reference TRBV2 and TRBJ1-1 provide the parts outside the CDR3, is EPEVTQTPSHQVTQMGQEVILRCVPISNHLYFYWYRQILGQKVEFLVSFYNNEISEKSEIFDDQFSVERPDGSNFTLKIRSTKLEDSAMYFCASLTGTEAFFGQGTRLTVV.

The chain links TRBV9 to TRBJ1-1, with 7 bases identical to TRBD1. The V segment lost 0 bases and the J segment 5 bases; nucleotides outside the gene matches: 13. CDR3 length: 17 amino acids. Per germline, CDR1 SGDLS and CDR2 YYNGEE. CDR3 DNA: TGTGCCAGCAGCGTAGGGATACAGGGGCCTGCGGGGACTGAAGCTTTCTTT. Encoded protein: CASSVGIQGPAGTEAFF.

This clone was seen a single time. The CDR3 DNA follows: TGTGCCAGCAGCGTAGTTGAGATCACTGAAGCTTTCTTT. Translating it yields CASSVVEITEAFF. This rearrangement joins TRBV9 to TRBJ1-1; D is undetermined. Looked up from germline, CDR1 is SGDLS and CDR2 is YYNGEE. This CDR3 contains 13 residues. V dropped 0 bases and J dropped 4 bases, with 7 bases sitting between them.

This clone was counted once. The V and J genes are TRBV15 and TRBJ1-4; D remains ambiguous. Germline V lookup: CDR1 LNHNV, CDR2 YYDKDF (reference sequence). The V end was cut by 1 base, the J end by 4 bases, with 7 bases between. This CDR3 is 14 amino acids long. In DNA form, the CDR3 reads TGTGCCACCAGCAGAGGGGCAGTTAATGAAAAACTGTTTTTT. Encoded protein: CATSRGAVNEKLFF.